This TCR beta chain came from a study of blood T cell repertoires in COVID-19. Across the study: Samples came from the United States, Italy and Spain, spanning acute and convalescent COVID-19. PBMCs, B-cell-depleted T cells, or T cells were the source of the cDNA or gDNA that made up the material.

V dropped 5 bases and J dropped 0; count of bases not matched to a gene: 6. This CDR3 is 15 amino acids long. The germline V gene has CDR1 ENHRY and CDR2 SYGVKD. Seattle enrolled patients during active infection and tracked them longitudinally. Under the authors' procedure: Amplifying reference gene primers gave estimates of nucleated cell counts. Repertoires were generated with immunoSEQ multiplex PCR, while TCRdb's copy carries only in-frame clones and drops some. For V, J and clone size, that table is used; D and trimming come from the DNA. The sample shows about 140,000 clones, 88% of them seen only once.

The genes are TRBV10-3 and TRBJ1-2; 7 bases align to TRBD1. The sequenced sample consisted of peripheral blood. The receptor comes from a human donor with COVID-19, enrolled during active disease. The donor label of this sample is uncertain. This chain's CDR3 is CAISPQGEANYGYTF. The CDR3 DNA follows: TGTGCCATCAGTCCTCAGGGGGAAGCTAACTATGGCTACACCTTC.